The clone carrying this T cell receptor beta chain showed up many times. In TCRdb, the 5' RACE reads were re-called with MiXCR into one record per CDR3 protein. This table has under 70,000 distinct CDR3 sequences, 19% appearing once. CDR1 and CDR2 (germline): MNHNS, SASEGT. The CDR3 is made up of 14 amino acids. V was trimmed by 1 base and J by 4 bases, leaving 11 bases between them. The sample is drawn from a study of HIV-infected patients and healthy controls. This TCR was sampled from a human donor in good health. Specimen: CD4+ T cells from blood. This chain uses TRBV6-1 with TRBJ2-7; D is unresolved. CDR3 sequence: CASSEGHSGYEQYF. CDR3 sequence (DNA): TGTGCCAGCAGTGAAGGGCACAGTGGATACGAGCAGTACTTC.